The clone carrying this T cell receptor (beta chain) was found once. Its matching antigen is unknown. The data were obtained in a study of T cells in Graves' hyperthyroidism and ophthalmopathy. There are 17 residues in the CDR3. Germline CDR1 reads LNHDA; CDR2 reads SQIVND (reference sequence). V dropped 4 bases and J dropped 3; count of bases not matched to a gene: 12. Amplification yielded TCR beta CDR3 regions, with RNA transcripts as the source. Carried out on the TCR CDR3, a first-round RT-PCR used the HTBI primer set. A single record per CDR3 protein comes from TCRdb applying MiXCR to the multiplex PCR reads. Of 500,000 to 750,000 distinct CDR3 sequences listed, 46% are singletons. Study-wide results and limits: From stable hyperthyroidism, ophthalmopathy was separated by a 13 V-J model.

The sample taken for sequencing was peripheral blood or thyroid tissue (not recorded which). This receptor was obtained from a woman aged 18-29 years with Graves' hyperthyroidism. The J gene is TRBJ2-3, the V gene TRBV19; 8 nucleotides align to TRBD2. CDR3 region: CASSSKPLAGWTDTQYF. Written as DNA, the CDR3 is TGTGCCAGTAGTAGCAAACCGCTAGCGGGTTGGACAGATACGCAGTATTTT.